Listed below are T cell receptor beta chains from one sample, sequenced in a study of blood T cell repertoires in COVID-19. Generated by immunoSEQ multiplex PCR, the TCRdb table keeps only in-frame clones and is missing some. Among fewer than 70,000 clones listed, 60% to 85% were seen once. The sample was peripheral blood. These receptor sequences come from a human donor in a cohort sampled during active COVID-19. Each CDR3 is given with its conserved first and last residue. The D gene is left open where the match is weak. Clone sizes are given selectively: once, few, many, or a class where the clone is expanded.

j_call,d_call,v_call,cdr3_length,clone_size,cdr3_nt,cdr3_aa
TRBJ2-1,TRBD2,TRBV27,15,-,TGTGCCAGCAGTTTTCTCGGGGGGTCCTACAATGAGCAGTTCTTC,CASSFLGGSYNEQFF
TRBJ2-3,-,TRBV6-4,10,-,TGTGCCAGCCGAGTGGATACGCAGTATTTT,CASRVDTQYF
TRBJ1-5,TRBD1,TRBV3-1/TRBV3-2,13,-,TGTGCCAGCAGCCGACAGGGGAATCAGCCCCAGCATTTT,CASSRQGNQPQHF
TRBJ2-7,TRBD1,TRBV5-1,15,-,TGCGCCAGCAGCAGCAGCGGGACAGGGTACTACGAGCAGTACTTC,CASSSSGTGYYEQYF
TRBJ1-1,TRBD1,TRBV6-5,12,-,TGTGCCAGCAGTACTGACAGGGTGGAAGCTTTCTTT,CASSTDRVEAFF
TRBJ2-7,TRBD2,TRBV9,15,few,TGTGCCAGCAGCCGGGGACTAGCGGCTACCTACGAGCAGTACTTC,CASSRGLAATYEQYF
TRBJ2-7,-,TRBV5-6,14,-,TGTGCCAGCAGCTTGTACGGGAGCTCCTACGAGCAGTACTTC,CASSLYGSSYEQYF
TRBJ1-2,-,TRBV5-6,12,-,TGTGCCAGCAGCAGGGGAGGTCTTGGCTACACCTTC,CASSRGGLGYTF
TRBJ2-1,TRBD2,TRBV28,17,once,TGTGCCAGCAGTTACCCTAGCGGGCCGGGCACCTACAATGAGCAGTTCTTC,CASSYPSGPGTYNEQFF
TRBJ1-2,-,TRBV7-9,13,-,TGTGCCCCCGGACCCACGGGGAGCTATGGCTACACCTTC,CAPGPTGSYGYTF
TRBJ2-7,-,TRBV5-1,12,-,TGCGCCAGCAGCTACCACAGGGAAGAGCAGTACTTC,CASSYHREEQYF
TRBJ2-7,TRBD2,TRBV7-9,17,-,TGTGCCAGCAGCTTAGCGGAGACTAGCGGGAGTCGAAACGAGCAGTACTTC,CASSLAETSGSRNEQYF
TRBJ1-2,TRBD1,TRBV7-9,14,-,TGTGCCAGCAGCTTCGGACAGGGGGGCTATGGCTACACCTTC,CASSFGQGGYGYTF
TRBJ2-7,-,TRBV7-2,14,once,TGTGCCAGCAGCCCCAACCGGGACACCTACGAGCAGTACTTC,CASSPNRDTYEQYF
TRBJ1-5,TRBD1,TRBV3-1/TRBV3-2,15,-,TGTGCCAGCAGCCCGGCGGGACAGGGGACTCAGCCCCAGCATTTT,CASSPAGQGTQPQHF
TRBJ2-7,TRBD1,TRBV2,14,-,TGTGCCAGCAGGACCGGGACAGGGTTCTACGAGCAGTACTTC,CASRTGTGFYEQYF
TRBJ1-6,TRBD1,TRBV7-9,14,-,TGTGCCAGCAGCCGAGGGGGCGCGGATTCACCCCTCCACTTT,CASSRGGADSPLHF
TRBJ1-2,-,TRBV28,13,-,TGTGCCAGCTACAACCGGGGGGGCTATGGCTACACCTTC,CASYNRGGYGYTF
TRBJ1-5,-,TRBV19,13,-,TGTGCCAGTAGGACAAATAGCAATCAGCCCCAGCATTTT,CASRTNSNQPQHF
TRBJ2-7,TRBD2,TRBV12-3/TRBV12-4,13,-,TGTGCCAGCAGAGAGCGGGGGGTCTACGAGCAGTACTTC,CASRERGVYEQYF
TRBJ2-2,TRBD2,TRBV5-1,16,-,TGCGCCAGCAGCCACTTGACTAGCGGGAACACCGGGGAGCTGTTTTTT,CASSHLTSGNTGELFF
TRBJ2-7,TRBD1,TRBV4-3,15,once,TGCGCCAGCAGCCAAGGTCCAGGGGGCTCGTACGAGCAGTACTTC,CASSQGPGGSYEQYF
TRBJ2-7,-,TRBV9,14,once,TGTGCCAGCAGCCCTTCTCCCGCAGTCTGGGAGCAGTACTTC,CASSPSPAVWEQYF
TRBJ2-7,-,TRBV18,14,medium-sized,TGTGCCAGCTCACCCCTAGACGATCTCGACGAGCAGTACTTC,CASSPLDDLDEQYF
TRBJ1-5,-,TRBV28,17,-,TGTGCCAGCAGTAGGTCCGAACAGGGAAGGGGCAATCAGCCCCAGCATTTT,CASSRSEQGRGNQPQHF
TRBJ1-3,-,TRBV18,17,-,TGTGCCAGCTCACCAATCGACAGCTTACTTCAAGGAAACACCATATATTTT,CASSPIDSLLQGNTIYF
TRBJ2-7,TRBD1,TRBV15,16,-,TGTGCCACCAGCCAAGGGACAGCACTTAACTCCTACGAGCAGTACTTC,CATSQGTALNSYEQYF
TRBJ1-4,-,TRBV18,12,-,TGTGCCAGCTCTCAACTCAATGAAAAACTGTTTTTT,CASSQLNEKLFF
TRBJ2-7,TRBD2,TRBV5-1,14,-,TGCGCCAGCAGCTTACCGGGGGCGGGAGGGGAGCAGTACTTC,CASSLPGAGGEQYF
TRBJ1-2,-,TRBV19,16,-,TGTGCCAGTAGTATATATCCGGGACACCTTACTTATGGCTACACCTTC,CASSIYPGHLTYGYTF
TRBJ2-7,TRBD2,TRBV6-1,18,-,TGTGCCAGCAATGACGAAGGACTAGCGGGAGGGCATGAGGACGAGCAGTACTTC,CASNDEGLAGGHEDEQYF
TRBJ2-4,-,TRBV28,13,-,TGTGCCAGCAGTCCCCCGGGCAAAAACATTCAGTACTTC,CASSPPGKNIQYF
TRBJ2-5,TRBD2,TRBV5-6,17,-,TGTGCCAGCAGCTTGGCCGTTGGCGGGGGGTCTGGAGAGACCCAGTACTTC,CASSLAVGGGSGETQYF
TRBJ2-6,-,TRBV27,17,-,TGTGCCAGCAGTTTATTGGGCAGGGCCTCTGGGGCCAACGTCCTGACTTTC,CASSLLGRASGANVLTF
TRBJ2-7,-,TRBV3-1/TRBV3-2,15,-,TGTGCCAGCAGCCAATATGGGCAGAACTCCTACGAGCAGTACTTC,CASSQYGQNSYEQYF
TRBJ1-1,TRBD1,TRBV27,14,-,TGTGCCAGCAGTTTCGACAGGGGGGGCACTGAAGCTTTCTTT,CASSFDRGGTEAFF
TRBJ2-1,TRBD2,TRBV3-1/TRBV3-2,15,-,TGTGCCAGCAGCCAAGACTTACTAGCGGGGCTTGAGCAGTTCTTC,CASSQDLLAGLEQFF
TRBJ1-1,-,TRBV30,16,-,TGTGCCTGGAGTGTACTGGCAGGCACCAAGGACACTGAAGCTTTCTTT,CAWSVLAGTKDTEAFF
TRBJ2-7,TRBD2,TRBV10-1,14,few,TGCGCCAGCAGTGAGTCCGGCGGGAGCCACGAGCAGTACTTC,CASSESGGSHEQYF
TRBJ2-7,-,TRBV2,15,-,TGTGCCAGCAGTGAAGCCTGGCTAGCGAACAACGAGCAGTACTTC,CASSEAWLANNEQYF
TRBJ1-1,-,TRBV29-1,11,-,TGCAGCGTTGAAGATCAGGGTGAAGCTTTCTTT,CSVEDQGEAFF
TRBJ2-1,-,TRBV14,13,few,TGTGCCAGCAGCCCGATATTACAGGAAGAGCAGTTCTTC,CASSPILQEEQFF
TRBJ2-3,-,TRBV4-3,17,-,TGCGCCAGCAGCCGAAGGGGAACCCCAGGGGTCCCAGATACGCAGTATTTT,CASSRRGTPGVPDTQYF
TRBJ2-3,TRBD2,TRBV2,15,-,TGTGCCAGCACGGTCTCAGCGGGAGGGCCAGATACGCAGTATTTT,CASTVSAGGPDTQYF
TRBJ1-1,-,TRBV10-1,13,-,TGCGCCAGCAGTGAGGGCTTAAACACTGAAGCTTTCTTT,CASSEGLNTEAFF